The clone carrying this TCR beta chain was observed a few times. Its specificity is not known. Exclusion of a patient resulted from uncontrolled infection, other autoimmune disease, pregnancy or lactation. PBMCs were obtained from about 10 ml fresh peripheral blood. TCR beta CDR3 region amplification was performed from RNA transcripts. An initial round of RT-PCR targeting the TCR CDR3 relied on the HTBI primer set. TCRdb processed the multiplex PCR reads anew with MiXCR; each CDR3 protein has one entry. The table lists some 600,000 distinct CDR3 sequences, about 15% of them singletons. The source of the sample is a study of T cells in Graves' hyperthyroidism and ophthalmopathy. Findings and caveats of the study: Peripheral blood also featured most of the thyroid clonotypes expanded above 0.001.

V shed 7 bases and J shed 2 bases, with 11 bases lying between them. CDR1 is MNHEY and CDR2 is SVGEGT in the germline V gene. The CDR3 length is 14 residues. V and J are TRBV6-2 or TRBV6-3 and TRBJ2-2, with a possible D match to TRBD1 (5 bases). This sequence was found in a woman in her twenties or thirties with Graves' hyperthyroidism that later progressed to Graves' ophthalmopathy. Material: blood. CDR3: CASTDSPNTGELFF. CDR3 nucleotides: TGTGCCAGCACAGACAGCCCAAACACCGGGGAGCTGTTTTTT.